This is a list of T cell receptor beta chains from one sample in a study of metastatic and nonmetastatic thyroid tumors. MiXCR reprocessed the PCR reads for TCRdb. Of roughly 23,000 clones detected, around 19% appear once; the ten largest clones hold 2.5% to 3%. Sequencing was carried out using adjacent normal tissue. The source is a male donor with papillary thyroid cancer or a benign thyroid nodule (not recorded which). Some clones in this sample may be carry-over from other donors' samples. Each CDR3 is given with its conserved first and last residue. D genes are given only for firm matches. Size is stated for part of the rows, as once, few or many counts, or as a class when the clone is expanded.

j_call clone_size d_call v_call cdr3_aa cdr3_nt
TRBJ2-1 medium-sized . TRBV20-1 CSARDSIQGGNEQFF TGCAGTGCTAGAGATTCGATACAGGGTGGCAATGAGCAGTTCTTC
TRBJ2-2 medium-sized TRBD2 TRBV28 CASSLFGGAGGRAGELFF TGTGCCAGCAGCCTGTTTGGGGGTGCGGGGGGCCGGGCCGGGGAGCTGTTTTTT
TRBJ1-2 . . TRBV6-2/TRBV6-3 CASSYWKGYGYTF TGTGCCAGCAGTTACTGGAAGGGATATGGCTACACCTTC
TRBJ2-6 . . TRBV12-3/TRBV12-4 CASSRTGSGANVLTF TGTGCCAGCAGTCGGACGGGCTCTGGGGCCAACGTCCTGACTTTC
TRBJ2-2 . TRBD1 TRBV4-1 CASSQGTGRTGELFF TGCGCCAGTAGCCAGGGGACAGGTAGGACCGGGGAGCTGTTTTTT
TRBJ1-6 many . TRBV30 CAWSVPHRQGPLHF TGTGCCTGGAGTGTACCCCACCGTCAGGGACCCCTCCACTTT
TRBJ2-1 once . TRBV11-2 CASSLQSQVGNNEQFF TGTGCCAGCAGCCTCCAGTCTCAAGTGGGGAACAATGAGCAGTTCTTC
TRBJ1-4 many TRBD1 TRBV5-6 CASSLAGTGDEKLFF TGTGCCAGCAGCTTGGCCGGGACAGGCGATGAAAAACTGTTTTTT
TRBJ2-5 many TRBD1 TRBV7-9 CASSSNRGPLETQYF TGTGCCAGCAGCTCCAACAGGGGACCGCTGGAGACCCAGTACTTC
TRBJ1-2 once . TRBV20-1 CSAWEGQASYTF TGCAGTGCTTGGGAGGGGCAGGCCAGCTACACCTTC
TRBJ1-2 . . TRBV5-6 CASSKPRAYGYTF TGTGCCAGCAGCAAACCCCGAGCTTATGGCTACACCTTC
TRBJ1-1 many TRBD1 TRBV18 CASSQGQGMNTEAFF TGTGCCAGCTCACAAGGACAGGGGATGAACACTGAAGCTTTCTTT
TRBJ2-7 . . TRBV6-1 CASSEPGSSRSYEQCF TGTGCCAGCAGTGAACCAGGGTCCTCTCGGTCATACGAGCAGTGCTTC
TRBJ2-3 medium-sized . TRBV6-1 CASSENSWGAADTQYF TGTGCCAGCAGTGAAAACAGTTGGGGAGCTGCAGATACGCAGTATTTT
TRBJ1-2 many TRBD1 TRBV5-4 CASSGTQGKYGYTF TGTGCCAGCAGCGGAACACAGGGGAAATATGGCTACACCTTC
TRBJ1-5 . . TRBV12-3/TRBV12-4 CASSFGNQPHHF TGTGCCAGCAGTTTTGGCAATCAGCCCCATCATTTT
TRBJ1-2 many TRBD1 TRBV18 CASSPPGTDYGYTF TGTGCCAGCTCACCACCCGGGACAGACTATGGCTACACCTTC
TRBJ2-3 medium-sized TRBD2 TRBV6-1 CASSPGLAGGTDTQYF TGTGCCAGCAGCCCCGGACTAGCGGGAGGCACAGATACGCAGTATTTT
TRBJ2-3 . TRBD2 TRBV11-1 CASSLVRSGGPDTHYF TGTGCCAGCAGCTTAGTTAGGTCGGGAGGGCCAGATACGCATTATTTT
TRBJ2-7 medium-sized . TRBV30 CAWTQGRWDEQYF TGTGCCTGGACGCAGGGGCGGTGGGACGAGCAGTACTTC
TRBJ2-1 . TRBD1 TRBV7-8 CASSPQTGSYNEQFF TGTGCCAGCAGCCCTCAGACAGGGTCCTACAATGAGCAGTTCTTC
TRBJ2-7 many TRBD2 TRBV7-9 CASSSGLAGAYVQYF TGTGCCAGCAGCTCGGGACTAGCGGGGGCCTACGTGCAGTACTTC
TRBJ2-5 medium-sized . TRBV12-3/TRBV12-4 CASSPRTVRETQYF TGTGCCAGCAGTCCCAGAACAGTACGAGAGACCCAGTACTTC
TRBJ2-3 many TRBD2 TRBV5-4 CASSSSGASTDTQYF TGTGCCAGCAGCTCTAGCGGAGCTAGCACAGATACGCAGTATTTT
TRBJ1-5 many . TRBV19 CASSMGTVSNQPQHF TGTGCCAGTAGTATGGGGACGGTTAGCAATCAGCCCCAGCATTTT
TRBJ2-7 few . TRBV25-1 CASSGTVRTSRRVVSYEQYF TGTGCCAGCAGTGGCACCGTACGCACTAGCCGTCGGGTGGTCTCCTACGAGCAGTACTTC
TRBJ1-1 many . TRBV7-9 CASSEQGNTEAFF TGTGCCAGCAGCGAACAGGGAAACACTGAAGCTTTCTTT
TRBJ2-1 . . TRBV5-6 CASILRGRSYNEQSF TGTGCCAGCATCTTGAGGGGGAGATCCTACAATGAGCAGTCCTTC
TRBJ2-7 many TRBD1 TRBV7-9 CASSLLGTGSYEQYF TGTGCCAGCAGCTTGTTGGGGACAGGCTCCTACGAGCAGTACTTC
TRBJ2-3 many . TRBV20-1 CSASPTSRRTTDTQYF TGCAGTGCTAGCCCCACTAGCAGAAGAACCACAGATACGCAGTATTTT
TRBJ2-7 many . TRBV11-1 CASSLGFDYEQYF TGTGCCAGCAGTCTGGGATTTGATTACGAGCAGTACTTC
TRBJ2-2 . . TRBV7-3 CASSSLGGAGTGELFF TGTGCCAGCAGCTCTCTAGGGGGTGCTGGCACCGGGGAGCTGTTTTTT
TRBJ1-5 many TRBD1 TRBV28 CASRGQGLVDQPQHF TGTGCCAGCAGGGGACAGGGGTTAGTCGATCAGCCCCAGCATTTT
TRBJ2-4 many TRBD2 TRBV4-1 CASSQASASGGIQYF TGCGCCAGCAGCCAAGCCTCGGCTAGCGGGGGTATTCAGTACTTC
TRBJ2-5 many TRBD2 TRBV12-3/TRBV12-4 CASSGTSGRTYQETQYF TGTGCCAGCAGTGGGACTAGCGGGAGGACGTACCAAGAGACCCAGTACTTC
TRBJ2-2 medium-sized . TRBV12-3/TRBV12-4 CASSPPLDSHRELFF TGTGCCAGCAGTCCCCCCTTGGACTCCCACAGGGAGCTGTTTTTT
TRBJ1-5 . TRBD1 TRBV6-5 CASSYRGDSSQPQHF TGTGCCAGCAGTTACCGTGGGGACAGCAGTCAGCCCCAGCATTTT
TRBJ2-1 . TRBD1 TRBV7-6 CASSSRQGRSYNEQIF TGTGCCAGCAGCTCACGACAGGGGAGGTCCTACAATGAGCAGATCTTC
TRBJ2-2 medium-sized . TRBV5-1 CASSLNIQGTGELFF TGCGCCAGCAGCTTGAACATACAGGGTACCGGGGAGCTGTTTTTT
TRBJ2-2 . TRBD1 TRBV30 CADRGTEGGELFF TGTGCCGACAGGGGGACAGAGGGCGGGGAGCTGTTCTTT
TRBJ2-7 . . TRBV2 CAGSGVYEQYF TGTGCCGGCAGTGGAGTGTACGAGCAGTACTTC
TRBJ2-1 . TRBD2 TRBV7-3 CASSPSGGVNAQFF TGTGCCAGCAGCCCTAGCGGCGGGGTTAATGCGCAGTTCTTC
TRBJ2-7 . . TRBV6-5 CASSYSGADEQYF TGTGCCAGCAGTTACTCGGGGGCGGACGAGCAGTACTTC
TRBJ1-3 many . TRBV20-1 CSARAYGIPGNTIYF TGCAGTGCTAGGGCATACGGGATCCCTGGAAACACCATATATTTT
TRBJ2-2 many TRBD2 TRBV5-1 CASSLLAGGTGELFF TGCGCCAGCAGCTTGCTAGCGGGGGGCACCGGGGAGCTGTTTTTT
TRBJ2-1 many TRBD2 TRBV5-1 CASSPLAGGSYNEQFF TGCGCCAGCAGTCCACTAGCGGGGGGGTCCTACAATGAGCAGTTCTTC
TRBJ2-7 few . TRBV19 CASSHQGCVYEQYF TGTGCCAGTAGTCACCAGGGGTGTGTCTACGAGCAGTACTTC
TRBJ1-2 many TRBD1 TRBV20-1 CSARRDREYGYTF TGCAGTGCTAGAAGGGACAGGGAGTATGGCTACACCTTC
TRBJ2-1 . TRBD2 TRBV6-9 CASSSYTSGLPYEQFF TGTGCCAGCAGTTCTTATACTAGCGGCCTACCCTATGAGCAGTTCTTC
TRBJ2-1 many . TRBV7-3 CASSLGGPQFF TGTGCCAGCAGCTTGGGCGGGCCGCAGTTCTTC
TRBJ2-5 many TRBD1 TRBV20-1 CSASDGRGYQETQYF TGCAGTGCTAGCGACGGCAGGGGGTACCAAGAGACCCAGTACTTC
TRBJ2-4 many . TRBV20-1 CSAIVKNIQYF TGCAGTGCTATTGTCAAAAACATTCAGTACTTC